This T cell receptor beta chain was identified in a study of shared clonotypes between healthy human individuals. Study details: Participating donors consisted of two women and a few men aged 18 to 49. A donor's plate count was three for CD4 naive and three for CD4 memory; CD8 naive had two and CD8 memory one.

Overall study results and limits: A few donors showed sharing of approximately 5% of naive CD4 clonotypes.

Assay: immunoSEQ multiplex PCR; the TCRdb copy retains only in-frame clones and omits some. The profile covers 500,000 or so clones, with 90% to 97% appearing a single time and about 0.068% taken by the ten largest. Regarding this clone: Its antigen is still unknown.

Germline V gene data show CDR1 as SNHLY and CDR2 as FYNNEI. V shed 1 base and J 5 bases; nucleotides not matched to a gene: 8. This CDR3 comprises 16 residues. The TCR was taken from a young woman in good health. Sequences were obtained from naive CD4+ T cells sorted from blood. Indicated subset: CD45RA+ positively selected. This sequence joins TRBV2 and TRBJ2-1; 7 bases are shared with TRBD2. CDR3 residues: CASSEGGGRVDNEQFF. In nucleotides, the CDR3 is TGTGCCAGCAGTGAAGGGGGCGGGAGAGTCGACAATGAGCAGTTCTTC.